The 25 T cell receptor beta chains listed next were all sequenced from one sample in a study of identifying expanded T cells in peripheral blood. Assay used: immunoSEQ multiplex PCR; TCRdb lists only in-frame clones, some missing. The sample comprises about 81,000 clones, 80% to 85% of which are singletons, and around 20% rests with the top ten. Material: blood. The receptors were gathered from a person aged 18 to 75 in good health.

In its sample, this clone was seen once. J is TRBJ1-1 and V is TRBV6-5, with 7 positions matching TRBD1. With 6 bases clipped from V and 2 bases from J, the junction kept 12 bases outside the gene matches. The germline gives CDR1 MNHEY, CDR2 SVGAGI. The CDR3 has 16 amino acids. The CDR3 here is CASSYVPRQGNTEAFF. For the CDR3, the DNA is TGTGCCAGCAGCTACGTGCCCCGACAGGGTAACACTGAAGCTTTCTTT.

The chain combines TRBV7-9 with TRBJ2-5, with 9 bases matching TRBD2. The CDR3 totals 13 residues. V lost 3 bases and J lost 5; bases outside the gene matches: 1. Per the germline V gene, CDR1 is SEHNR and CDR2 is FQNEAQ (reference sequence). In nucleotides, the CDR3 is TGTGCCAGCAGCTTGCGGGAGGGGGAGACCCAGTACTTC. Its protein product is CASSLREGETQYF. Combining the CDR3 with reference TRBV7-9 and TRBJ2-5 gives the whole variable domain DTGVSQNPRHKITKRGQNVTFRCDPISEHNRLYWYRQTLGQGPEFLTYFQNEAQLEKSRLLSDRFSAERPKGSFSTLEIQRTEQGDSAMYLCASSLREGETQYFGPGTRLLVL.

V and J are TRBV30 and TRBJ1-4; 10 bases match TRBD1. CDR1 and CDR2 from the germline V gene are GTSNPN and SVGIG (reference sequence). J was trimmed by 6 bases and V by 2 bases; bases with no gene match: 6. The CDR3 is made up of 15 amino acids. CDR3 residues: CAWSRSGTGDEKLFF. The CDR3 DNA follows: TGTGCCTGGAGTCGATCCGGGACAGGGGATGAAAAACTGTTTTTT.

This chain connects TRBV9 to TRBJ2-1, with TRBD2 matching over 12 bases. The CDR3 consists of 16 residues. V lost 3 bases to trimming and J lost 5 bases; unmatched junction nucleotides: 6. From germline, CDR1 is SGDLS and CDR2 YYNGEE. As DNA, the CDR3 is TGTGCCAGCAGCGGGCTAGCGGGAGGGCTTGACAATGAGCAGTTCTTC. It codes for CASSGLAGGLDNEQFF. Complete variable domain (other parts from reference TRBV9 and TRBJ2-1): DSGVTQTPKHLITATGQRVTLRCSPRSGDLSVYWYQQSLDQGLQFLIQYYNGEERAKGNILERFSAQQFPDLHSELNLSSLELGDSALYFCASSGLAGGLDNEQFFGPGTRLTVL.

The rearrangement joins TRBV28 to TRBJ1-3; no firm D call. V was pared by 1 base and J by 1 base, with 11 bases between. Per the germline V gene, CDR1 is MDHEN and CDR2 is SYDVKM. The CDR3 runs to 16 residues. As DNA, the CDR3 is TGTGCCAGCAGTTTATTGAGCGGGCAATCTGGAAACACCATATATTTT. As protein: CASSLLSGQSGNTIYF.

V is TRBV4-1 and J is TRBJ2-7, with TRBD2 identical over 12 bases. V gave up 4 bases and J gave up 0 bases; unmatched junction bases: 4. Germline V gene lookup returns CDR1 MGHRA and CDR2 YSYEKL. The CDR3 is 16 amino acids. CDR3 in DNA: TGCGCCAGCAGCCTACCGACTAGCGGGAGCTCCTACGAGCAGTACTTC. Translation gives CASSLPTSGSSYEQYF.

The chain couples TRBV28 to TRBJ2-1; TRBD2 agrees at 9 bases. Per germline, CDR1 MDHEN and CDR2 SYDVKM. V was clipped by 7 bases and J by 8 bases; unmatched bases: 12. This CDR3 contains 15 residues. The CDR3 here is CASTPAAGGPHEQFF. The CDR3, as DNA: TGTGCCAGCACCCCGGCCGCGGGAGGGCCCCATGAGCAGTTCTTC.

V is TRBV11-1 and J is TRBJ2-7; 12 bases map to TRBD2. Germline V CDR1 and CDR2: SGHAT, FQDESV (reference sequence). This CDR3 has 16 residues. The ends lost 5 bases at V and 4 bases at J; junction bases unmatched: 9. CDR3 sequence: CASSPRTSGAGYEQYF. In nucleotides, the CDR3 is TGTGCCAGCAGCCCCCGGACTAGCGGGGCTGGATACGAGCAGTACTTC.

This rearrangement joins TRBV20-1 to TRBJ1-2; D is unresolved. This CDR3 is 10 amino acids long. Germline V gives CDR1 DFQATT, CDR2 SNEGSKA (reference sequence). V was trimmed by 6 bases and J by 5 bases, leaving 7 bases between them. The CDR3 coding sequence is TGCAGTGCACCATTATATGGCTACACCTTC. Its protein is CSAPLYGYTF.

V and J are TRBV28 and TRBJ2-7, with TRBD2 matching 7 bases. Germline V gives CDR1 MDHEN, CDR2 SYDVKM. V lost 7 bases to trimming and J lost 2 bases; unmatched junction nucleotides: 5. The CDR3 length is 13 residues. The CDR3 loop is CASNRGEAYEQYF. Here the CDR3 DNA reads TGTGCCAGCAACCGGGGGGAAGCCTACGAGCAGTACTTC. The whole variable domain, remainder taken from reference TRBV28 and TRBJ2-7, is DVKVTQSSRYLVKRTGEKVFLECVQDMDHENMFWYRQDPGLGLRLIYFSYDVKMKEKGDIPEGYSVSREKKERFSLILESASTNQTSMYLCASNRGEAYEQYFGPGTRLTVT.

CDR3 region: CASSPTDSSGQETQYF. CDR3 sequence (DNA): TGTGCCAGCAGCCCGACGGACAGTTCGGGACAAGAGACCCAGTACTTC. J is TRBJ2-5 and V is TRBV5-4; perhaps TRBD1 as D (6 bases). Germline V gives CDR1 SGHNT, CDR2 YYREEE (reference sequence). Trimming left V 4 bases short and J 2 bases short, with 18 bases between. The CDR3 extends over 16 amino acids.

The CDR3 coding sequence is TGTGCCACCAGTCCTGACGGCAATGAGCAGTTCTTC. Amino acid sequence: CATSPDGNEQFF. This chain joins TRBV15 and TRBJ2-1; D call uncertain. Trimming took off 6 bases at V and 6 bases at J, with 9 bases between the two ends. The CDR3 has 12 amino acids. Germline lookup yields CDR1 LNHNV and CDR2 YYDKDF (reference sequence). Full variable domain (missing parts from reference TRBV15 and TRBJ2-1): DAMVIQNPRYQVTQFGKPVTLSCSQTLNHNVMYWYQQKSSQAPKLLFHYYDKDFNNEADTPDNFQSRRPNTSFCFLDIRSPGLGDTAMYLCATSPDGNEQFFGPGTRLTVL.

The rearrangement links TRBV7-3 to TRBJ2-5; 7 bases are a match to TRBD2. J lost 1 base, V lost 5 bases, and 7 bases had no gene match. The CDR3 is made up of 15 amino acids. The germline gives CDR1 SGHTA, CDR2 FQGTGA. The CDR3 DNA sequence: TGTGCCAGCAGCAAAACGGGACTACCCCAAGAGACCCAGTACTTC. It is translated as CASSKTGLPQETQYF. Full variable domain (missing parts from reference TRBV7-3 and TRBJ2-5): GAGVSQTPSNKVTEKGKYVELRCDPISGHTALYWYRQSLGQGPEFLIYFQGTGAADDSGLPNDRFFAVRPEGSVSTLKIQRTERGDSAVYLCASSKTGLPQETQYFGPGTRLLVL.

This chain connects TRBV5-1 to TRBJ2-1, with 9 bases matching TRBD2. The V segment lost 0 bases and the J segment 5 bases; nucleotides outside the gene matches: 6. The CDR3 is 16 amino acids. Germline V CDR1 and CDR2: SGHRS, YFSETQ. As DNA, the CDR3 is TGCGCCAGCAGCTTGGTTCTAGCGGGATCAAACAATGAGCAGTTCTTC. Protein: CASSLVLAGSNNEQFF.

The CDR3 bases are TGTGCCAGCAGCCGTGCGGGGGACGATACGCAGTATTTT. Amino acids: CASSRAGDDTQYF. This chain connects TRBV7-2 to TRBJ2-3; 7 bases are shared with TRBD2. The V and J ends lost 5 bases and 6 bases, in that order; junction bases with no gene match: 5. This CDR3 has 13 residues. CDR1 and CDR2 from the germline V gene are SGHTA and FQGNSA.

The gene calls are TRBV28 and TRBJ1-4; D is undetermined. Germline V gene data show CDR1 as MDHEN and CDR2 as SYDVKM. This CDR3 is built from 11 residues. Between the trimmed V and J ends, which lost 6 bases and 1 base, there was a span of 0 bases. The CDR3 DNA reads TGTGCCAGCAGAACTAATGAAAAACTGTTTTTT. Translated: CASRTNEKLFF.

Only a few counts were recorded for this clone. V usage is TRBV7-2 and J usage is TRBJ2-1; 8 nucleotides agree with TRBD2. V dropped 4 bases and J dropped 7; count of bases not matched to a gene: 9. CDR1 and CDR2 (germline): SGHTA, FQGNSA. The CDR3 runs to 15 residues. The CDR3 DNA sequence: TGTGCCAGCAGCTCCCTAGCGGGTTGGTTTAATGAGCAGTTCTTC. This codes for CASSSLAGWFNEQFF.

The V gene is TRBV28, the J gene TRBJ1-5, with D uncertain. Germline values: CDR1 MDHEN, CDR2 SYDVKM. CDR3 length equals 14 residues. The V gene lost 6 bases and the J gene lost 0 bases, with 9 bases spanning the gap. CDR3 residues: CASSRFISNQPQHF. The DNA for the CDR3 is TGTGCCAGCAGCCGATTCATTAGCAATCAGCCCCAGCATTTT.

The rearrangement links TRBV7-2 to TRBJ1-2; D is possibly TRBD1 (6 bases). The V end was cut by 1 base, the J end by 1 base, with 7 bases between. Germline V CDR1 and CDR2: SGHTA, FQGNSA. The CDR3 sequence is 14 residues long. The CDR3 reads CASSLDRVNYGYTF. The CDR3 DNA follows: TGTGCCAGCAGCTTAGACAGGGTTAACTATGGCTACACCTTC.

The rearrangement uses TRBV7-2 and TRBJ2-5, with 8 bases identical to TRBD1. CDR1 and CDR2 (germline): SGHTA, FQGNSA. After removal of 5 bases from V and 4 bases from J, the junction contained 6 bases not matched to a gene. The CDR3 totals 14 residues. CDR3 protein: CASSRTGGRETQYF. CDR3 coding DNA: TGTGCCAGCAGCCGCACAGGGGGGAGAGAGACCCAGTACTTC.

V and J are TRBV7-2 and TRBJ2-1, with 8 bases matching TRBD1. V lost 5 bases and J lost 2; bases outside the gene matches: 5. The germline V gene encodes CDR1 SGHTA and CDR2 FQGNSA. The CDR3 consists of 15 residues. The CDR3 sequence: CASSQGTGAYNEQFF. DNA of the CDR3: TGTGCCAGCAGCCAAGGGACAGGAGCCTACAATGAGCAGTTCTTC.

The rearrangement uses TRBV14 and TRBJ1-3, with D hard to call. This CDR3 has 14 amino acids. V was trimmed by 9 bases and J by 11 bases, leaving 23 bases between them. The V gene's germline CDR1 is SGHDN and CDR2 FVKESK. The CDR3 DNA follows: TGTGCCAGTAAACAAGATTTTTTCACGGAGGCCATATATTTT. Its protein is CASKQDFFTEAIYF.

V is TRBV7-8 and J is TRBJ2-7, with TRBD1 identical over 7 bases. V lost 5 bases, J lost 0 bases, and 4 bases stayed unmatched. CDR1 is SGHVS and CDR2 is FQNEAQ in the germline V gene. This CDR3 is 14 amino acids long. CDR3 nucleotide sequence: TGTGCCAGCAGCCAGAGGGACAGCTCCTACGAGCAGTACTTC. Amino acids: CASSQRDSSYEQYF.

The gene calls are TRBV7-6 and TRBJ2-5; D call uncertain. The germline gives CDR1 SGHVS, CDR2 FNYEAQ. The V gene lost 6 bases and the J gene lost 1 base, with 3 bases spanning the gap. The CDR3 consists of 11 residues. The CDR3 region has the DNA TGTGCCAGCAGTCCCCAAGAGACCCAGTACTTC. It translates to CASSPQETQYF.

This chain joins TRBV27 and TRBJ2-1; TRBD2 agrees at 8 bases. CDR3 length: 16 amino acids. Per germline, CDR1 MNHEY and CDR2 SMNVEV (reference sequence). J lost 9 bases, V lost 5 bases, and 15 bases had no gene match. CDR3 sequence: CASSPQGSSGNGEQFF. The CDR3 DNA reads as TGTGCCAGCAGTCCACAGGGAAGTAGCGGGAACGGTGAGCAGTTCTTC.